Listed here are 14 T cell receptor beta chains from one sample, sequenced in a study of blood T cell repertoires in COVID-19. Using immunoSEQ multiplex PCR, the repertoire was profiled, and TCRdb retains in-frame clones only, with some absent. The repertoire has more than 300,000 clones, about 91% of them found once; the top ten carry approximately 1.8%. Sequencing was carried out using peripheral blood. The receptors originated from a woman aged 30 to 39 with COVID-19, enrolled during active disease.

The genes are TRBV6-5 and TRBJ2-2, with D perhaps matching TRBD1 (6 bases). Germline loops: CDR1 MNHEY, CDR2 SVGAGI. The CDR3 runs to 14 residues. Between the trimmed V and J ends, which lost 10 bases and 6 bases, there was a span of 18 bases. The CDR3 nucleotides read TGTGCCACCAGATTGACAGGTTTCCCCGGGGAGCTGTTTTTT. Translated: CATRLTGFPGELFF.

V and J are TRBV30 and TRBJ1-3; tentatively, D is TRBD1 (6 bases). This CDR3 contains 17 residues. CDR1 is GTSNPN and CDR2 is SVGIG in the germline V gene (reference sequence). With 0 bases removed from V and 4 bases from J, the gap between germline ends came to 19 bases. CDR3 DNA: TGTGCCTGGAGTGTCGGAGGTTTGGGGACACCCGGAAACACCATATATTTT. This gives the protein CAWSVGGLGTPGNTIYF.

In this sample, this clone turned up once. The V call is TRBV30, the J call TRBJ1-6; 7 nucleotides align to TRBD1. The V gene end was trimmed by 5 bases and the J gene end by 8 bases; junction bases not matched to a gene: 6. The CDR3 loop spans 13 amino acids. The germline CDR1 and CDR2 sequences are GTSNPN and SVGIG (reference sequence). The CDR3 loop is CAWSGTAYSPLHF. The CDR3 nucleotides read TGTGCCTGGTCAGGGACAGCCTATTCACCCCTCCACTTT.

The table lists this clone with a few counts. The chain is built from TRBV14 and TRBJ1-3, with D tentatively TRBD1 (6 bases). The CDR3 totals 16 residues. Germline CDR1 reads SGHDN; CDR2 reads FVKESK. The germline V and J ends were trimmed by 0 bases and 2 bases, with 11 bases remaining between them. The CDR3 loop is CASSQDTGFPGNTIYF. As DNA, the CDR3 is TGTGCCAGCAGCCAAGACACAGGGTTTCCTGGAAACACCATATATTTT.

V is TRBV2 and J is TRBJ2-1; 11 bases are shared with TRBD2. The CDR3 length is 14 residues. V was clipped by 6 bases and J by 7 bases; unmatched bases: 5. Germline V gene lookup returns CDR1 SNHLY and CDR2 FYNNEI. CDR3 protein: CASRTSGGGNEQFF. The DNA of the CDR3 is TGTGCCAGCAGAACTAGCGGGGGAGGGAATGAGCAGTTCTTC.

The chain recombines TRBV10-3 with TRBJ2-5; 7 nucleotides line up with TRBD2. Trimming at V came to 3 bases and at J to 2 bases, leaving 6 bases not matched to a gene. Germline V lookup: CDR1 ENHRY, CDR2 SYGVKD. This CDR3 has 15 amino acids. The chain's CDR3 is CAISDGGGAQETQYF. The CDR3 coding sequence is TGTGCCATCAGTGATGGGGGAGGGGCTCAAGAGACCCAGTACTTC.

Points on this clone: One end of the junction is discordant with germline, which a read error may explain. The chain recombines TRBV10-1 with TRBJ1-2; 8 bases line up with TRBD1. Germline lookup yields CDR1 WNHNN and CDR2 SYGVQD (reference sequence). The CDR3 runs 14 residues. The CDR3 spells CASTVGQGLYCYTF. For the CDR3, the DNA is TGCGCCAGCACCGTCGGACAGGGACTCTATTGCTACACCTTC.

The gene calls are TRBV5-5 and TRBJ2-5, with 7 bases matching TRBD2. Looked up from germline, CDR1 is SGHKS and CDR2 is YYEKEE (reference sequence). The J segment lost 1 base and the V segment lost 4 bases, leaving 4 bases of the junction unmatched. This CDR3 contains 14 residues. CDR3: CASSARTSQETQYF. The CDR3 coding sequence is TGTGCCAGCAGCGCCCGGACTAGCCAAGAGACCCAGTACTTC.

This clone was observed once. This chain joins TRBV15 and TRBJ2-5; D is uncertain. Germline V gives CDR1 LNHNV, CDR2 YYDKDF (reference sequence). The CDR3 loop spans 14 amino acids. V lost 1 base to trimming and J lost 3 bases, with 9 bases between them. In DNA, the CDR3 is TGTGCCACCAGCAGAGTTTCCCGGGAAGAGACCCAGTACTTC. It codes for CATSRVSREETQYF.

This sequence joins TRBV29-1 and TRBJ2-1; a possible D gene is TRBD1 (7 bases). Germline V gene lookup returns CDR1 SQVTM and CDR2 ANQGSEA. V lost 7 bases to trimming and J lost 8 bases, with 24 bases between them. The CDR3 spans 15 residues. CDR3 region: CSAPAWRGRIDEQFF. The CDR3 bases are TGCAGCGCACCGGCGTGGAGGGGGCGGATCGATGAGCAGTTCTTC.

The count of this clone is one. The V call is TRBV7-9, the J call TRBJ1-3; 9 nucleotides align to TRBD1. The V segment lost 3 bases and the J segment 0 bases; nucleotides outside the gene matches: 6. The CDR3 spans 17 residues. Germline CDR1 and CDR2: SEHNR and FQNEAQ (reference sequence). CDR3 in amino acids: CASSFETGGYSGNTIYF. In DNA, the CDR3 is TGTGCCAGCAGCTTCGAAACAGGGGGCTACTCTGGAAACACCATATATTTT.

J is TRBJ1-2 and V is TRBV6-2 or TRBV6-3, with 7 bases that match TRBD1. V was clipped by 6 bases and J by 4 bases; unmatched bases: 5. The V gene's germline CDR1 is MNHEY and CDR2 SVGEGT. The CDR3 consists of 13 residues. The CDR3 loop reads CASSQGGGYGYTF. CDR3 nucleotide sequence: TGTGCCAGCAGCCAAGGGGGCGGCTATGGCTACACCTTC.

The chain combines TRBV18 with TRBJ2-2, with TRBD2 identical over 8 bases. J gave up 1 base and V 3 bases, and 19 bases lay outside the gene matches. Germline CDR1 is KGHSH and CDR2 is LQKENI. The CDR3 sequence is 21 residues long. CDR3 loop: CASSPSISGLATSVNTGELFF. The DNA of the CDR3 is TGTGCCAGCTCACCGTCTATCTCCGGGTTGGCGACTAGCGTGAACACCGGGGAGCTGTTTTTT.

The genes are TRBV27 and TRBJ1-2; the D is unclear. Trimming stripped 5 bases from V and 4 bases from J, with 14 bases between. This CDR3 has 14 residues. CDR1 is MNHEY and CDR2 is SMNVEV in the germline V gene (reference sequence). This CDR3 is CASSPTPQVYGYTF. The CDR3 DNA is TGTGCCAGCAGTCCTACCCCTCAGGTCTATGGCTACACCTTC.